Sequencing of this T cell receptor (beta chain) was carried out in a study of shared clonotypes between healthy human individuals. Adults of Caucasian background living in Nashville, Tennessee made up all donors. Whole-study findings and limits: Clonotype sharing levels among donors were expected to vary with sequencing depth. Non-shared clonotypes displayed generation probabilities falling below those of clonotypes present in all four donors.

The CDR3 loop spans 16 amino acids. After removal of 8 bases from V and 4 bases from J, the junction contained 8 bases not matched to a gene. CDR1 and CDR2 (germline): MNHNY, SVGAGI (reference sequence). For this clone: Its specificity is unknown.

Assay: immunoSEQ multiplex PCR; the TCRdb copy retains only in-frame clones and omits some. The top ten hold 1.5% of the sample, which has about 980,000 clones, around three quarters seen once. What was sequenced was memory CD4+ T cells sorted from blood. Indicated subset: CD45RA-negative fraction. The chain uses TRBV6-6 and TRBJ2-1; 13 positions agree with TRBD2. This sequence originates from a young man in good health. CDR3 sequence reads: CASELGLAGPYNEQFF. The CDR3 DNA reads as TGTGCCAGCGAATTGGGACTAGCGGGGCCATACAATGAGCAGTTCTTC.